The present entry profiles one T cell receptor beta chain with its context. This sample was included in a study of control samples from healthy donors and cancer patients. CDR3 length: 14 residues. Trimming shortened V by 5 bases and J by 0 bases, and 12 bases separated the two germline ends. The germline V gene encodes CDR1 SGHRS and CDR2 YFSETQ. Profiling relied on immunoSEQ multiplex PCR, and the TCRdb table lists in-frame clones only, not all of them. The table has 390,000 or so clones, around nine tenths seen once. The sample taken for sequencing was PBMCs. This clonotype was obtained from a man aged 35-49 years with head and neck cancer. The V call is TRBV5-1, the J call TRBJ2-7; D is uncertain. The CDR3 region is CASRAQPSSYEQYF. The CDR3 DNA is TGCGCCAGCAGGGCACAGCCTAGCTCCTACGAGCAGTACTTC.